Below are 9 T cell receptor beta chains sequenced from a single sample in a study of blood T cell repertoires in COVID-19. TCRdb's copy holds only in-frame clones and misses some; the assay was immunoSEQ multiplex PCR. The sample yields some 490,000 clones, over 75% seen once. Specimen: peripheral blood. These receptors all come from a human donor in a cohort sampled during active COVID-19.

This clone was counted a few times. This CDR3 reads CAWTPSGLSTDTQYF. CDR3 DNA: TGTGCCTGGACCCCTAGCGGCCTTAGCACAGATACGCAGTATTTT. The chain links TRBV30 to TRBJ2-3, with 7 bases matching TRBD2. V lost 4 bases to trimming and J lost 0 bases; unmatched junction nucleotides: 7. The CDR3 has 15 residues. Germline V gene data show CDR1 as GTSNPN and CDR2 as SVGIG (reference sequence). Drawing the rest from reference TRBV30 and TRBJ2-3, the complete variable domain is SQTIHQWPATLVQPVGSPLSLECTVEGTSNPNLYWYRQAAGRGLQLLFYSVGIGQISSEVPQNLSASRPQDRQFILSSKKLLLSDSGFYLCAWTPSGLSTDTQYFGPGTRLTVL.

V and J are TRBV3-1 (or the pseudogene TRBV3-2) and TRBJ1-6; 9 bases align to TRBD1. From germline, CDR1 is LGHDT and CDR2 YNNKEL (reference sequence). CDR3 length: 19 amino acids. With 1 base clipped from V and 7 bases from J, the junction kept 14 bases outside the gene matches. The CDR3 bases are TGTGCCAGCAGCCAAGCCCGTCGGGACAGGGCAGGGGGGAATTCACCCCTCCACTTT. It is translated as CASSQARRDRAGGNSPLHF.

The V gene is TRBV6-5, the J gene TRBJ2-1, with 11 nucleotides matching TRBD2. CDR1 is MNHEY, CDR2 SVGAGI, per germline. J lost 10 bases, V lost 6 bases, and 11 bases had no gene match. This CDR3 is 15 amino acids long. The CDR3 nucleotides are TGTGCCAGCAGCCTTACTAGCGGGAGTGTAGGCGAGCAGTTCTTC. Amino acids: CASSLTSGSVGEQFF.

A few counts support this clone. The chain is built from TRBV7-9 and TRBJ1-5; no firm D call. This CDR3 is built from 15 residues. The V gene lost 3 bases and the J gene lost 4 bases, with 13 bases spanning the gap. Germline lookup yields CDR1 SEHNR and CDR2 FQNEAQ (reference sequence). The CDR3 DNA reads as TGTGCCAGCAGCTTGACTGATCCCGTGAATCAGCCCCAGCATTTT. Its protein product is CASSLTDPVNQPQHF.

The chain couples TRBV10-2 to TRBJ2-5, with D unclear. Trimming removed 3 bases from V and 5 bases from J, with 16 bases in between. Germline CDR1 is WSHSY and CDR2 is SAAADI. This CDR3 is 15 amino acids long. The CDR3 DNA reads TGCGCCAGCAGTGATTCAAATACGATACGGGAGACCCAGTACTTC. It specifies CASSDSNTIRETQYF.

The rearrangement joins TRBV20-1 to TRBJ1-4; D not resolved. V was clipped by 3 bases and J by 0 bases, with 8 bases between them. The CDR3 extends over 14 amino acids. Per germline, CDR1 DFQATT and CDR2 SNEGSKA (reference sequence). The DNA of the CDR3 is TGCAGTGCTAGTGCGGGGTCAACTAATGAAAAACTGTTTTTT. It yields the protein CSASAGSTNEKLFF.

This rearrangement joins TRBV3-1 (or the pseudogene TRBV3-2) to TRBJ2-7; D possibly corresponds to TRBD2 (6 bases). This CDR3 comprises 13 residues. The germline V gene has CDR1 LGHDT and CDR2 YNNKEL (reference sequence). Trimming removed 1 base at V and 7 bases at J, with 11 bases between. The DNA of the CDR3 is TGTGCCAGCAGCCAAGTTTTCGGAGGGGAGCAGTACTTC. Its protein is CASSQVFGGEQYF.

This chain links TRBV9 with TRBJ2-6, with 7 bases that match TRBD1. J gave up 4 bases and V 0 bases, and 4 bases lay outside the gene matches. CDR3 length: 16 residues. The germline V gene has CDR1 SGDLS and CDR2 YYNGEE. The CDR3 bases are TGTGCCAGCAGCGTAGGACAGGGCCTAGGGGCCAACGTCCTGACTTTC. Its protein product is CASSVGQGLGANVLTF.

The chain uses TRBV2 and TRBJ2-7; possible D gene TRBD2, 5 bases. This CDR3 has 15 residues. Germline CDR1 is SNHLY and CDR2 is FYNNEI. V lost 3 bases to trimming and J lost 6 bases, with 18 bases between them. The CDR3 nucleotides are TGTGCCAGCAGTGAGAGGGCTAGCTCCCGGGGCGAGCAGTACTTC. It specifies CASSERASSRGEQYF.